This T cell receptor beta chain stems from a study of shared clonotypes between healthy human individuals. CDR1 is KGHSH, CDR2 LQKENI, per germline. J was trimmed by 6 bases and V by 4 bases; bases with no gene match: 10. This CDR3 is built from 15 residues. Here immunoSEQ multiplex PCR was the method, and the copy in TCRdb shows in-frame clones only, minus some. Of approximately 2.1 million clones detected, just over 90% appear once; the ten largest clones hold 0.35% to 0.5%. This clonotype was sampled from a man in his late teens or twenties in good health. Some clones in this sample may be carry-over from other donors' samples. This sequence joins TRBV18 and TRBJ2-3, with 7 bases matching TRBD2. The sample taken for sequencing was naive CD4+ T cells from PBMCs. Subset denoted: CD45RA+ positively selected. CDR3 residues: CASSLNSGTVDTQYF. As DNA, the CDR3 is TGTGCCAGCTCACTAAACAGCGGGACCGTGGATACGCAGTATTTT.